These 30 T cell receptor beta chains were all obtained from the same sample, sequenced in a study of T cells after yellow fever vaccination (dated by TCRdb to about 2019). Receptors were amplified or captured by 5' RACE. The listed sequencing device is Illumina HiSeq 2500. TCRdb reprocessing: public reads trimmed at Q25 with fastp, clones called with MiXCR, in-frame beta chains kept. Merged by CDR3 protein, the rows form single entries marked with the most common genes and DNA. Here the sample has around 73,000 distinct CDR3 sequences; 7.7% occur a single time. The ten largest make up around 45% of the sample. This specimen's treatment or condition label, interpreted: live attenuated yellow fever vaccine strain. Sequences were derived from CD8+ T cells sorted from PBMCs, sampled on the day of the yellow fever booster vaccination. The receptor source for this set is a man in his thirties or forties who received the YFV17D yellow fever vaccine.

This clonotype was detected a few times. The CDR3 loop reads CAISVYSAQETQYF. The CDR3 DNA sequence: TGTGCCATCAGTGTCTACAGCGCCCAAGAGACCCAGTACTTC. The gene calls are TRBV10-3 and TRBJ2-5; D unresolved. V was clipped by 4 bases and J by 1 base, with 10 bases between them. The CDR3 contains 14 residues. The germline V gene encodes CDR1 ENHRY and CDR2 SYGVKD.

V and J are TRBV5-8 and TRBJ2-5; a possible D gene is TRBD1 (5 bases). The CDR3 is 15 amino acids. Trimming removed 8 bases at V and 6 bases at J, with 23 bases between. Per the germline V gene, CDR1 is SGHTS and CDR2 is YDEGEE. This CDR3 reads CASPLKSQGRKTQYF. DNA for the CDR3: TGTGCCAGTCCTCTAAAAAGCCAGGGTCGGAAGACCCAGTACTTC.

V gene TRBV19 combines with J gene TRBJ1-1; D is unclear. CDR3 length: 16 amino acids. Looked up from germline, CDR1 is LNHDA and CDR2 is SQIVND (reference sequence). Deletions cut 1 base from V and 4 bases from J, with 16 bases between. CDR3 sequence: CASSIASVPIFTEAFF. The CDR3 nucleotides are TGTGCCAGTAGTATAGCCTCTGTGCCCATTTTCACTGAAGCTTTCTTT.

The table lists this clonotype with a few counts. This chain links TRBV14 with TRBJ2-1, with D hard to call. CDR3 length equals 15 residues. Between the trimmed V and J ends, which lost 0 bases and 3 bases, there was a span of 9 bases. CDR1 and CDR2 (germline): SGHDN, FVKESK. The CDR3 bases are TGTGCCAGCAGCCAAGATGGGCGGTACTACAATGAGCAGTTCTTC. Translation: CASSQDGRYYNEQFF.

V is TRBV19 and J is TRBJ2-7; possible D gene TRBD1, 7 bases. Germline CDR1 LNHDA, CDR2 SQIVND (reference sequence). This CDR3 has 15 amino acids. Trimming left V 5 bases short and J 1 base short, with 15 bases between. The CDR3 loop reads CASSHSTGRSYEQYF. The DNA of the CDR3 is TGTGCCAGTAGTCACTCGACAGGGAGGTCCTACGAGCAGTACTTC.

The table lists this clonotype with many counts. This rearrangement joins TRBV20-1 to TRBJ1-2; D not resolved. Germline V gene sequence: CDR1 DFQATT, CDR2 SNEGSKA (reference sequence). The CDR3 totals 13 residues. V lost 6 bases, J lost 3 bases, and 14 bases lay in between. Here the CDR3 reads CSATTPGHYGYTF. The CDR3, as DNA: TGCAGTGCGACCACGCCCGGACACTATGGCTACACCTTC.

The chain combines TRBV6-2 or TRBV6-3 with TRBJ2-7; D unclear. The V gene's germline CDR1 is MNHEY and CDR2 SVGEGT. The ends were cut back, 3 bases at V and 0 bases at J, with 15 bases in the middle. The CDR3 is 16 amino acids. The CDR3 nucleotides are TGTGCCAGCAGTTATACCAGACATGAAAGCTCCTACGAGCAGTACTTC. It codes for CASSYTRHESSYEQYF.

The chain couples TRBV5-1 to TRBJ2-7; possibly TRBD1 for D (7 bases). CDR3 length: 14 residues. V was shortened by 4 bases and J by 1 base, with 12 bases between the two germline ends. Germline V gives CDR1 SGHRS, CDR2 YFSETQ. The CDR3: CASSPGDSSYEQYF. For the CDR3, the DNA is TGCGCCAGCAGCCCGGGGGACAGTTCCTACGAGCAGTACTTC.

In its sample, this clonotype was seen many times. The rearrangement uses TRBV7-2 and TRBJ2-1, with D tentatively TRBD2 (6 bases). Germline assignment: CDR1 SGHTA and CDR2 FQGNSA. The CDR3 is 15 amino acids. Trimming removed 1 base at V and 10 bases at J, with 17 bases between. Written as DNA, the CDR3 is TGTGCCAGCAGCTTAGGCCTAGCGCCAATCAACGAGCAGTTCTTC. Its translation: CASSLGLAPINEQFF.

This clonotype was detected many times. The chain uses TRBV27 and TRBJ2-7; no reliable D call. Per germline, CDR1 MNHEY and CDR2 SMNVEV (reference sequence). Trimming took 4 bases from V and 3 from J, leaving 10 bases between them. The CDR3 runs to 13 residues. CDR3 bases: TGTGCCAGCAGTTCATCCCATGGCTACGAGCAGTACTTC. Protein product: CASSSSHGYEQYF.

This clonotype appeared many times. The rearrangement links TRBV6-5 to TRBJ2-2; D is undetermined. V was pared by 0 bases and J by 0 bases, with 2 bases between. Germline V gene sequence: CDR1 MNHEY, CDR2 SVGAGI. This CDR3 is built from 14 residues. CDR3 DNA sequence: TGTGCCAGCAGTTACTCTTCGAACACCGGGGAGCTGTTTTTT. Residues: CASSYSSNTGELFF.

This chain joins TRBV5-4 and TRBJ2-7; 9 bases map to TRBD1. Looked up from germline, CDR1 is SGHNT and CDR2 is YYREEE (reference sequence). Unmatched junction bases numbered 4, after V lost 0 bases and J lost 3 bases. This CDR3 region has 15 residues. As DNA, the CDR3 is TGTGCCAGCAGCTTGGGGACAGGGGTTGTCTACGAGCAGTACTTC. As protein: CASSLGTGVVYEQYF. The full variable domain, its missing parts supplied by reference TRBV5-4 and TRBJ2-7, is ETGVTQSPTHLIKTRGQQVTLRCSSQSGHNTVSWYQQALGQGPQFIFQYYREEENGRGNFPPRFSGLQFPNYSSELNVNALELDDSALYLCASSLGTGVVYEQYFGPGTRLTVT.

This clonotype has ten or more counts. CDR3: CASSFGNEQYF. CDR3 in DNA: TGTGCCAGCAGTTTTGGCAACGAGCAGTACTTC. The rearrangement links TRBV27 to TRBJ2-7; D gene unclear. V was clipped by 3 bases and J by 5 bases, with 5 bases between them. CDR3 size: 11 residues. Germline-derived CDR1 and CDR2 are MNHEY and SMNVEV (reference sequence).

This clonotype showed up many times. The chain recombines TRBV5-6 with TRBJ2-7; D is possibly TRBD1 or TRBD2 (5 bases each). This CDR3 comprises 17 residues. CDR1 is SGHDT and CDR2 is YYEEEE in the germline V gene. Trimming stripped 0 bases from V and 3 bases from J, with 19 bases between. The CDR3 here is CASSLGAGTARFYEQYF. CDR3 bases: TGTGCCAGCAGCTTGGGGGCCGGGACCGCTCGCTTCTACGAGCAGTACTTC.

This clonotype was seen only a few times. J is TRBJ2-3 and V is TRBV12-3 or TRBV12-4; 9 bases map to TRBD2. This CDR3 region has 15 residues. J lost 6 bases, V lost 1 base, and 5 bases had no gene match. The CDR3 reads CASSLVAGGPDTQYF. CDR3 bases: TGTGCCAGCAGTTTAGTTGCGGGAGGGCCGGATACGCAGTATTTT.

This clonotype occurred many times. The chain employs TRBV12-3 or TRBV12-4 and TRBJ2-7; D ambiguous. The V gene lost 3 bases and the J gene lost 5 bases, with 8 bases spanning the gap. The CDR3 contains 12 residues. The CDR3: CASSFGYNEQYF. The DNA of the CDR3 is TGTGCCAGCAGTTTTGGATATAACGAGCAGTACTTC.

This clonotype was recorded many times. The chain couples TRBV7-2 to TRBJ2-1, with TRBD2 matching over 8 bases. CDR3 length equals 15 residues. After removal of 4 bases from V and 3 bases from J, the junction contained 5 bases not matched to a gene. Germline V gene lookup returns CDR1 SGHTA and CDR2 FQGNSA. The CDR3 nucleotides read TGTGCCAGCAGCTCCTTAGCGGGACTCTACAATGAGCAGTTCTTC. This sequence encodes CASSSLAGLYNEQFF.

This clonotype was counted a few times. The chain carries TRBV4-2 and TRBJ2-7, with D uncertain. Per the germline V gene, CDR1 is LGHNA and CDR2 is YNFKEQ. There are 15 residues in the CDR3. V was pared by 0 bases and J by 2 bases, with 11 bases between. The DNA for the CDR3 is TGTGCCAGCAGCCAAGAGGATGAGCTAGCCTACGAGCAGTACTTC. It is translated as CASSQEDELAYEQYF.

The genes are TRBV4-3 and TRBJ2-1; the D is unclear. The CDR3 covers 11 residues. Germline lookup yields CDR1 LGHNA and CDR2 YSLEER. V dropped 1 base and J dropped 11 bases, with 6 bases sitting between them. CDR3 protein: CASSQGNKQFF. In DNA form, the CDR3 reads TGCGCCAGCAGCCAAGGGAATAAGCAGTTCTTC.

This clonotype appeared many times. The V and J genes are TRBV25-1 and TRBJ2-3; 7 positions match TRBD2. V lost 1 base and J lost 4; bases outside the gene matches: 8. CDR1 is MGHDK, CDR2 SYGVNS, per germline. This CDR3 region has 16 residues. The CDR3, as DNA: TGTGCCAGCAGTGAATTTGAGGGAGGGTTCCCAGATACGCAGTATTTT. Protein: CASSEFEGGFPDTQYF.

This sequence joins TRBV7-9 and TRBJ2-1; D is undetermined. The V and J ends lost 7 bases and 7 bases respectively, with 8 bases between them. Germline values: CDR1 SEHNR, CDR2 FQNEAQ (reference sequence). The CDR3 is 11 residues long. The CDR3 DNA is TGTGCCAGCAACTTGAGAAATGAGCAGTTCTTC. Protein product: CASNLRNEQFF. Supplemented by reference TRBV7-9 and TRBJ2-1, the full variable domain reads DTGVSQNPRHKITKRGQNVTFRCDPISEHNRLYWYRQTLGQGPEFLTYFQNEAQLEKSRLLSDRFSAERPKGSFSTLEIQRTEQGDSAMYLCASNLRNEQFFGPGTRLTVL.

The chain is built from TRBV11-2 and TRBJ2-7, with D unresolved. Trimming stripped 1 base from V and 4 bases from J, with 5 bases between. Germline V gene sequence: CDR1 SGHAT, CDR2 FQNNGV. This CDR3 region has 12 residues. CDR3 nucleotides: TGTGCCAGCAGCTTAGGGATGTACGAGCAGTACTTC. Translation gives CASSLGMYEQYF. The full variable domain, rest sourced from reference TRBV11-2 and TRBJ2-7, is EAGVAQSPRYKIIEKRQSVAFWCNPISGHATLYWYQQILGQGPKLLIQFQNNGVVDDSQLPKDRFSAERLKGVDSTLKIQPAKLEDSAVYLCASSLGMYEQYFGPGTRLTVT.

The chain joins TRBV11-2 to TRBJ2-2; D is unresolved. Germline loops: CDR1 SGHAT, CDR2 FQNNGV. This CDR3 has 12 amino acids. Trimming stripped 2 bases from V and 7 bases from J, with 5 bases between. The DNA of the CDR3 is TGTGCCAGCAGCTTACTCTACGGGGAGCTGTTTTTT. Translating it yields CASSLLYGELFF.

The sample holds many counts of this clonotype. CDR3 nucleotide sequence: TGTGCCAGCAGCGAGGCTAGCGGGAGCTACAATGAGCAGTTCTTC. As protein: CASSEASGSYNEQFF. V usage is TRBV9 and J usage is TRBJ2-1; 10 bases agree with TRBD2. V shed 3 bases and J 3 bases; nucleotides not matched to a gene: 3. The CDR3 runs to 15 residues. Germline V gene lookup returns CDR1 SGDLS and CDR2 YYNGEE.

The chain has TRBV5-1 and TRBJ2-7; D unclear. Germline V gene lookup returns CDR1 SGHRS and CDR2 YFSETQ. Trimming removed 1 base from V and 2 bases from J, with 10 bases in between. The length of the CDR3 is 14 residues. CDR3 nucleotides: TGCGCCAGCAGCTTGCTCGACACAGCCTACGAGCAGTACTTC. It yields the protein CASSLLDTAYEQYF.

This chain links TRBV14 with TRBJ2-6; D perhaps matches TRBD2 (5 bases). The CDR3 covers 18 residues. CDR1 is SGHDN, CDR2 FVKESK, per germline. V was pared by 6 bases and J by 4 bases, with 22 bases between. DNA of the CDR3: TGTGCCAGCAGTCCTCGATGGCGGACGAGGGCCGGGGCCAACGTCCTGACTTTC. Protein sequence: CASSPRWRTRAGANVLTF.

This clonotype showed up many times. The CDR3, as DNA: TGTGCCAGCAGCTGGACTAGCGGGAGCATGGGCAATGAGCAGTTCTTC. Translating it yields CASSWTSGSMGNEQFF. The chain has TRBV7-6 and TRBJ2-1, with 13 bases identical to TRBD2. This CDR3 spans 16 amino acids. With V trimmed by 4 bases and J by 6 bases, 6 bases remained unmatched. CDR1 is SGHVS and CDR2 is FNYEAQ in the germline V gene. Together with reference TRBV7-6 and TRBJ2-1, the CDR3 gives the full variable domain: GAGVSQSPRYKVTKRGQDVALRCDPISGHVSLYWYRQALGQGPEFLTYFNYEAQQDKSGLPNDRFSAERPEGSISTLTIQRTEQRDSAMYRCASSWTSGSMGNEQFFGPGTRLTVL.

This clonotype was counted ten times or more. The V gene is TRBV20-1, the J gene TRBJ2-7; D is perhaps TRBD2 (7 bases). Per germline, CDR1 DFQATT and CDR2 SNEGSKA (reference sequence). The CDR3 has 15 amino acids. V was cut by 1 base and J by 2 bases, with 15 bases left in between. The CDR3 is CSARGGGQATYEQYF. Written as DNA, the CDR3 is TGCAGTGCTAGAGGGGGGGGACAAGCTACCTACGAGCAGTACTTC.

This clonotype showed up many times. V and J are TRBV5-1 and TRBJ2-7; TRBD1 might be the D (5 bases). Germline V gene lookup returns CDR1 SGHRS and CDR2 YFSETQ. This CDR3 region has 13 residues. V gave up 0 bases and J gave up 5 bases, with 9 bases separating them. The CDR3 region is CASSLDQTDEQYF. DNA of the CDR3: TGCGCCAGCAGCTTGGATCAGACAGACGAGCAGTACTTC.

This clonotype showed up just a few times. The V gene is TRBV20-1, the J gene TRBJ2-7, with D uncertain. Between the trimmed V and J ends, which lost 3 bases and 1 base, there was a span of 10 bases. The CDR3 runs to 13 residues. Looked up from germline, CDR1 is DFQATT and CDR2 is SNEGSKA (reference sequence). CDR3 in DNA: TGCAGTGCTAGTGACGGGTTTTCCTACGAGCAGTACTTC. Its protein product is CSASDGFSYEQYF.